Listed here are 14 T cell receptor beta chains from one sample, sequenced in a study of post-analysis software for immune sequencing data. Study observations and caveats: Higher frequency in patients than in controls was seen for about five TRBV segments, with TRBV5-6, TRBV5-1 and TRBV20-1 among them.

No cognate antigen is known for these TCRs. cDNA libraries of TCR beta carried unique molecular identifiers. TCRdb re-derived calls from the PCR reads in MiXCR, one entry per CDR3 protein. Of 350,000 to 450,000 distinct CDR3 sequences in the sample, less than 40% were seen once. Sequencing was performed on blood. These receptors were taken from a girl aged 5 to 17 with multiple sclerosis.

This sequence joins TRBV10-3 and TRBJ2-5; tentatively, D is TRBD1 (6 bases). The CDR3 consists of 15 residues. Germline CDR1 ENHRY, CDR2 SYGVKD. V lost 2 bases and J 0 bases, leaving 10 bases between the germline ends. The CDR3 DNA sequence: TGTGCCATCAGTGAGCCGGGACACAACCAAGAGACCCAGTACTTC. It specifies CAISEPGHNQETQYF.

The chain couples TRBV6-5 to TRBJ2-7; TRBD2 matches 11 bases. After removal of 0 bases from V and 0 bases from J, the junction contained 1 base not matched to a gene. CDR1 is MNHEY and CDR2 is SVGAGI in the germline V gene. The CDR3 has 16 amino acids. CDR3 nucleotide sequence: TGTGCCAGCAGTTACTCGGGACTAGCGGACTCCTACGAGCAGTACTTC. Translation: CASSYSGLADSYEQYF.

This clonotype has just a few counts. The chain recombines TRBV24-1 with TRBJ1-5; D is ambiguous. The CDR3 extends over 12 amino acids. Germline V lookup: CDR1 KGHDR, CDR2 SFDVKD. V dropped 9 bases and J dropped 6 bases, with 11 bases sitting between them. CDR3 sequence (DNA): TGTGCCACCTCCGCGGGCCCTCAGCCCCAGCATTTT. Protein: CATSAGPQPQHF.

The genes are TRBV5-1 and TRBJ1-2, with D possibly TRBD1 on 6 matching bases. The germline V gene has CDR1 SGHRS and CDR2 YFSETQ. V was clipped by 0 bases and J by 2 bases, with 11 bases between them. This CDR3 is 15 amino acids long. The CDR3 sequence: CASSLDDTGNYGYTF. The CDR3 DNA is TGCGCCAGCAGCTTGGACGATACAGGGAACTATGGCTACACCTTC. Looking up the rest from reference TRBV5-1 and TRBJ1-2 gives the full variable domain: KAGVTQTPRYLIKTRGQQVTLSCSPISGHRSVSWYQQTPGQGLQFLFEYFSETQRNKGNFPGRFSGRQFSNSRSEMNVSTLELGDSALYLCASSLDDTGNYGYTFGSGTRLTVV.

This clonotype was counted between two and nine times. V usage is TRBV28 and J usage is TRBJ2-1, with a weak D call TRBD1 (6 bases). The germline V gene encodes CDR1 MDHEN and CDR2 SYDVKM. Trimming left V 2 bases short and J 7 bases short, with 15 bases between. CDR3 size: 15 residues. The CDR3 region has the DNA TGTGCCAGCAGTTTAAGGGACAACTCTGGGAATGAGCAGTTCTTC. It encodes CASSLRDNSGNEQFF. Supplemented by reference TRBV28 and TRBJ2-1, the full variable domain reads DVKVTQSSRYLVKRTGEKVFLECVQDMDHENMFWYRQDPGLGLRLIYFSYDVKMKEKGDIPEGYSVSREKKERFSLILESASTNQTSMYLCASSLRDNSGNEQFFGPGTRLTVL.

Only a few counts were recorded for this clonotype. The rearrangement joins TRBV12-3 or TRBV12-4 to TRBJ1-4; D unclear. The CDR3 is 11 amino acids. CDR3 DNA sequence: TGTGCGATCGGGGATGACGAAAAACTGTTTTTT. As protein: CAIGDDEKLFF.

A few counts support this clonotype. The chain has TRBV2 and TRBJ1-2; TRBD1 matches at 9 bases. The V segment lost 2 bases and the J segment 13 bases; nucleotides outside the gene matches: 14. This CDR3 is built from 15 residues. CDR1 is SNHLY and CDR2 is FYNNEI in the germline V gene. The CDR3, as DNA: TGTGCCAGCAGTGAAAGAACTGGGACAGGGAAGGGCGGCACCTTC. Protein: CASSERTGTGKGGTF.

J is TRBJ2-7 and V is TRBV3-1; 7 bases line up with TRBD1. Germline values: CDR1 LGHDT, CDR2 YNNKEL (reference sequence). CDR3 length: 14 residues. V lost 1 base, J lost 7 bases, and 7 bases stayed unmatched. The CDR3 nucleotides are TGTGCCAGCAGCCAAGTACAGGGGTCTGAGGAGCAGTACTTC. Translating gives CASSQVQGSEEQYF.

This clonotype came up a few times. This sequence joins TRBV6-5 and TRBJ1-2; 10 bases line up with TRBD1. This CDR3 has 14 residues. The trim removed 5 bases at V and 4 bases at J, leaving 4 bases unmatched. Germline V gene data show CDR1 as MNHEY and CDR2 as SVGAGI. CDR3 sequence reads: CASSPGTGVYGYTF. CDR3 sequence (DNA): TGTGCCAGCAGTCCCGGGACAGGGGTCTATGGCTACACCTTC.

This clonotype was picked up a small number of times. CDR3 DNA: TGCGCCAGCAGCGGCGGGGGCGGGGAGTCGGTCGAGAGGGCCTACAATGAGCAGTTCTTC. Translating gives CASSGGGGESVERAYNEQFF. V usage is TRBV5-1 and J usage is TRBJ2-1; possibly TRBD2 for D (7 bases). Germline assignment: CDR1 SGHRS and CDR2 YFSETQ. The CDR3 sequence is 20 residues long. V lost 4 bases, J lost 2 bases, and 28 bases lay in between.

The chain uses TRBV9 and TRBJ2-3, with 14 nucleotides matching TRBD2. The CDR3 runs 17 residues. Germline CDR1 reads SGDLS; CDR2 reads YYNGEE. Unmatched junction bases numbered 7, after V lost 4 bases and J lost 3 bases. DNA for the CDR3: TGTGCCAGCAGCCCCGGACTAGCGGGGGGTATGACAGATACGCAGTATTTT. Translation: CASSPGLAGGMTDTQYF.

The chain has TRBV12-3 or TRBV12-4 and TRBJ2-5, with D possibly being TRBD1 (7 bases). V lost 6 bases to trimming and J lost 11 bases, with 25 bases between them. The CDR3 runs 15 residues. CDR3 protein: CASSPGGTRTYVQYF. The DNA for the CDR3 is TGTGCCAGCAGCCCAGGGGGGACAAGAACATACGTGCAGTACTTC.

This clonotype appeared a few times. This chain uses TRBV12-3 or TRBV12-4 with TRBJ2-5; D not certain. Between the trimmed V and J ends, which lost 5 bases and 2 bases, there was a span of 15 bases. The CDR3 is 15 residues long. The CDR3 region has the DNA TGTGCCAGCAGTCCGCTCTTACAACTACAAGAGACCCAGTACTTC. Amino acids: CASSPLLQLQETQYF.

This clonotype was seen more than once but under ten times. The rearrangement links TRBV4-2 to TRBJ2-3; D ambiguous. Germline values: CDR1 LGHNA, CDR2 YNFKEQ. The CDR3 runs to 15 residues. V was trimmed by 0 bases and J by 4 bases, leaving 11 bases between them. CDR3 in amino acids: CASSQDRSRADTQYF. CDR3 in DNA: TGTGCCAGCAGCCAAGATCGTTCTCGGGCAGATACGCAGTATTTT.